The 25 T cell receptor beta chains reported below all come from one sample, sequenced in a study of blood T cell repertoires in COVID-19. The repertoire was sequenced with immunoSEQ multiplex PCR; TCRdb's copy has only in-frame clones and lacks some. The profile shows about 97,000 clones, around nine tenths of them singletons. The specimen was peripheral blood. These receptor sequences come from a human donor in a cohort sampled during active COVID-19.

The V and J genes are TRBV11-2 and TRBJ2-5; the D gene is possibly TRBD1 (6 bases). Looked up from germline, CDR1 is SGHAT and CDR2 is FQNNGV. The CDR3 sequence is 16 residues long. The V end was cut by 1 base, the J end by 0 bases, with 12 bases between. CDR3 DNA sequence: TGTGCCAGCAGCTTAGGTAGGGGGTATGACCAAGAGACCCAGTACTTC. Translation gives CASSLGRGYDQETQYF.

This clone was recorded only once. This chain connects TRBV4-3 to TRBJ1-3; D might be TRBD1 (6 bases). CDR3 length equals 16 residues. The germline V gene has CDR1 LGHNA and CDR2 YSLEER. V lost 0 bases and J 2 bases, leaving 11 bases between the germline ends. The CDR3 DNA sequence: TGCGCCAGCAGCCAAGATCCCCCAGGGGCTGGAAACACCATATATTTT. This encodes CASSQDPPGAGNTIYF.

The chain combines TRBV10-3 with TRBJ2-3; 8 bases are shared with TRBD1. The V gene end was trimmed by 2 bases and the J gene end by 4 bases; junction bases not matched to a gene: 5. CDR3 size: 15 residues. Per germline, CDR1 ENHRY and CDR2 SYGVKD. CDR3 in DNA: TGTGCCATCAGTGAGGGGACAGGATCCCCAGATACGCAGTATTTT. The encoded protein is CAISEGTGSPDTQYF.

The chain couples TRBV2 to TRBJ2-7, with TRBD1 identical over 8 bases. This CDR3 region has 14 residues. V trimming: 5 bases; J trimming: 0 bases; junction bases outside the gene matches: 3. Per germline, CDR1 SNHLY and CDR2 FYNNEI. The CDR3 region is CASSTGQGSYEQYF. The CDR3 DNA follows: TGTGCCAGCAGTACAGGACAGGGCTCCTACGAGCAGTACTTC.

The V call is TRBV7-9, the J call TRBJ2-7; weak D call: TRBD1 (5 bases). Trimming left V 5 bases short and J 4 bases short, with 18 bases between. The CDR3 is made up of 15 amino acids. The germline gives CDR1 SEHNR, CDR2 FQNEAQ (reference sequence). The chain's CDR3 is CASSPRESKGYEQYF. In nucleotides, the CDR3 is TGTGCCAGCAGCCCCCGAGAATCCAAGGGGTACGAGCAGTACTTC.

The chain employs TRBV2 and TRBJ1-2; the D gene is possibly TRBD1 (6 bases). Germline V gene data show CDR1 as SNHLY and CDR2 as FYNNEI. The CDR3 length is 12 residues. With 7 bases removed from V and 2 bases from J, the gap between germline ends came to 8 bases. The CDR3 DNA follows: TGTGCCAGCACTACAGGGAACTATGGCTACACCTTC. This translates into CASTTGNYGYTF.

The chain links TRBV14 to TRBJ1-2; TRBD1 might be the D (6 bases). Germline CDR1 and CDR2: SGHDN and FVKESK. This CDR3 contains 13 residues. The V end lost 6 bases, the J end lost 4 bases, and 12 bases lay between the germline ends. CDR3 loop: CASSLGGPYGYTF. In DNA form, the CDR3 reads TGTGCCAGCAGTCTCGGGGGGCCCTATGGCTACACCTTC.

The J gene is TRBJ2-5, the V gene TRBV24-1; D might be TRBD2 (6 bases). The germline V and J ends were trimmed by 9 bases and 5 bases, with 15 bases remaining between them. The germline V gene has CDR1 KGHDR and CDR2 SFDVKD. This CDR3 is 13 amino acids long. Here the CDR3 DNA reads TGTGCCACCGGGGACGGGAGTGAGGAGACCCAGTACTTC. Amino acids: CATGDGSEETQYF.

This sequence joins TRBV19 and TRBJ2-3, with D maybe TRBD1 (6 bases). The V gene's germline CDR1 is LNHDA and CDR2 SQIVND (reference sequence). V lost 5 bases and J lost 1, with 16 bases in between. This CDR3 contains 16 residues. CDR3 DNA sequence: TGTGCCAGTAGTCCACTCAACAGGGTTCGCACAGATACGCAGTATTTT. Amino acids: CASSPLNRVRTDTQYF.

The V gene is TRBV19, the J gene TRBJ1-3; 7 nucleotides match TRBD1. Germline CDR1 reads LNHDA; CDR2 reads SQIVND (reference sequence). This CDR3 comprises 15 residues. Trimming took 1 base from V and 4 from J; bases not matched to a gene: 4. The CDR3 region has the DNA TGTGCCAGTAGTATAGGGGACAGATTGGGAAACACCATATATTTT. Its protein is CASSIGDRLGNTIYF.

This clone was detected only once. This rearrangement joins TRBV3-1 (or the pseudogene TRBV3-2) to TRBJ1-2; D is unresolved. The CDR3 is 15 amino acids. Looked up from germline, CDR1 is LGHDT and CDR2 is YNNKEL (reference sequence). V shed 4 bases and J shed 7 bases, with 19 bases lying between them. This chain's CDR3 is CASSPREPRWGGYTF. The CDR3, as DNA: TGTGCCAGCAGCCCCCGGGAACCCCGTTGGGGTGGCTACACCTTC.

The chain carries TRBV28 and TRBJ1-2, with D unclear. The germline CDR1 and CDR2 sequences are MDHEN and SYDVKM. This CDR3 is built from 11 residues. Deletions cut 5 bases from V and 7 bases from J, with 8 bases between. In nucleotides, the CDR3 is TGTGCCAGCAGTACTAGGACTGGCTACACCTTC. Amino acid sequence: CASSTRTGYTF.

The gene calls are TRBV4-1 and TRBJ1-2; D not certain. V was pared by 0 bases and J by 8 bases, with 10 bases between. CDR1 MGHRA and CDR2 YSYEKL come from the germline V gene. The CDR3 consists of 13 residues. CDR3 sequence reads: CASSQERGLGYTF. The CDR3 region has the DNA TGCGCCAGCAGCCAAGAGAGAGGCCTGGGCTACACCTTC.

The genes are TRBV12-3 or TRBV12-4 and TRBJ2-5; TRBD2 agrees at 10 bases. This CDR3 contains 13 residues. The junction had 6 bases not matched to a gene; V was cut back by 6 bases and J by 8 bases. Written as DNA, the CDR3 is TGTGCCAGCAGCTTCGCTAGCGGGGGAACCCAGTACTTC. It translates to CASSFASGGTQYF.

V and J are TRBV14 and TRBJ2-3; a weak D match, TRBD1 (6 bases). This CDR3 spans 17 amino acids. Germline loops: CDR1 SGHDN, CDR2 FVKESK. Trimming took 4 bases from V and 6 from J, leaving 23 bases between them. The CDR3 here is CASSPTPGTPQPDTQYF. The CDR3 nucleotides read TGTGCCAGCAGCCCTACCCCGGGGACACCACAACCTGATACGCAGTATTTT.

This clone was counted a single time. This chain links TRBV6-2 or TRBV6-3 with TRBJ1-1; unclear D gene. In germline, CDR1 is MNHEY, CDR2 SVGEGT. This CDR3 spans 13 amino acids. Trimming cost V 6 bases and J 0 bases, with 8 bases left between them. The CDR3, as DNA: TGTGCCAGCAGCTTGACACTGAACACTGAAGCTTTCTTT. This gives the protein CASSLTLNTEAFF.

V and J are TRBV6-5 and TRBJ1-2, with 8 positions matching TRBD1. The CDR3 consists of 13 residues. V dropped 9 bases and J dropped 1; count of bases not matched to a gene: 4. From germline, CDR1 is MNHEY and CDR2 SVGAGI. CDR3 sequence reads: CASWTGFNYGYTF. Here the CDR3 DNA reads TGTGCCAGTTGGACAGGGTTTAACTATGGCTACACCTTC.

The chain has TRBV7-3 and TRBJ2-3, with D maybe TRBD2 (6 bases). V was pared by 3 bases and J by 0 bases, with 7 bases between. Germline CDR1 and CDR2: SGHTA and FQGTGA. The CDR3 runs to 14 residues. CDR3 amino acids: CASSFSGSTDTQYF. CDR3 in DNA: TGTGCCAGCAGCTTCAGCGGGAGCACAGATACGCAGTATTTT.

V and J are TRBV20-1 and TRBJ1-1; D might be TRBD1 (6 bases). Trimming removed 3 bases from V and 2 bases from J, with 13 bases in between. The CDR3 has 14 residues. The V gene's germline CDR1 is DFQATT and CDR2 SNEGSKA (reference sequence). CDR3 in DNA: TGCAGTGCTAGTGGGGGCACATCCAACACTGAAGCTTTCTTT. Residues: CSASGGTSNTEAFF.

V is TRBV13 and J is TRBJ1-2; D is uncertain. V lost 5 bases and J 8 bases, leaving 15 bases between the germline ends. Germline CDR1 and CDR2: PRHDT and FYEKMQ (reference sequence). The CDR3 covers 13 residues. DNA of the CDR3: TGTGCCAGCAGCCCCTTCCCCGAGTGGGGCTACACCTTC. It encodes CASSPFPEWGYTF.

The rearrangement joins TRBV27 to TRBJ1-2, with D perhaps TRBD1 (5 bases). CDR1 and CDR2 from the germline V gene are MNHEY and SMNVEV (reference sequence). The CDR3 sequence is 14 residues long. The V and J ends lost 3 bases and 4 bases respectively, with 12 bases between them. CDR3 amino acids: CASSFTTEPYGYTF. DNA for the CDR3: TGTGCCAGCAGTTTCACGACAGAACCCTATGGCTACACCTTC.

The V and J genes are TRBV19 and TRBJ2-6; unclear D gene. CDR3 length: 17 amino acids. The germline CDR1 and CDR2 sequences are LNHDA and SQIVND (reference sequence). The V end lost 6 bases, the J end lost 0 bases, and 15 bases lay between the germline ends. CDR3 region: CASRGVLQDSGANVLTF. CDR3 DNA sequence: TGTGCCAGTAGAGGAGTTCTGCAAGACTCTGGGGCCAACGTCCTGACTTTC.

The rearrangement links TRBV4-2 to TRBJ1-4; 7 nucleotides agree with TRBD1. The length of the CDR3 is 16 residues. Germline V lookup: CDR1 LGHNA, CDR2 YNFKEQ. J was trimmed by 8 bases and V by 0 bases; bases with no gene match: 9. The CDR3 here is CASSQDFQGVGEKLFF. The CDR3 coding sequence is TGTGCCAGCAGCCAAGATTTTCAGGGGGTGGGCGAAAAACTGTTTTTT.

V usage is TRBV19 and J usage is TRBJ1-2, with 8 bases aligning to TRBD1. The V and J ends lost 7 bases and 5 bases, in that order; junction bases with no gene match: 9. Germline lookup yields CDR1 LNHDA and CDR2 SQIVND (reference sequence). The CDR3 has 14 residues. CDR3 in DNA: TGTGCCAGTATCGGGGGACAGGTTCTTTATGGCTACACCTTC. This encodes CASIGGQVLYGYTF.

The chain links TRBV19 to TRBJ1-5, with a possible D match to TRBD1 (5 bases). V dropped 5 bases and J dropped 0 bases, with 17 bases sitting between them. The germline CDR1 and CDR2 sequences are LNHDA and SQIVND (reference sequence). CDR3 length: 17 amino acids. CDR3 nucleotides: TGTGCCAGTAGTCCTAGCGGGGGGGGGACTAGCAATCAGCCCCAGCATTTT. Amino acids: CASSPSGGGTSNQPQHF.